Shown below are 30 T cell receptor beta chains from a single sample sequenced in a study of T cells after somatic rescue of genetic block. Measured with immunoSEQ multiplex PCR; TCRdb has only the in-frame clones, and not every one. Of around 67,000 clones in the sample, more than 75% were seen once. The specimen was peripheral blood mononuclear cells (PBMCs). These receptor sequences come from a man under 40.

This clone has only one observation. The V call is TRBV5-1, the J call TRBJ2-7; possible D gene TRBD1, 5 bases. Trimming took off 3 bases at V and 2 bases at J, with 9 bases between the two ends. Germline CDR1 reads SGHRS; CDR2 reads YFSETQ. The CDR3 is 13 amino acids. The CDR3: CASSSTVPYEQYF. The CDR3 bases are TGCGCCAGCAGCTCGACAGTGCCCTACGAGCAGTACTTC.

The V gene is TRBV6-6, the J gene TRBJ2-7, with 8 positions matching TRBD1. The CDR3 totals 14 residues. Trimming removed 6 bases from V and 1 base from J; junction bases left unmatched: 5. Looked up from germline, CDR1 is MNHNY and CDR2 is SVGAGI (reference sequence). For the CDR3, the DNA is TGTGCCAGCAGGCCGAGACAGGGGTCCTACGAGCAGTACTTC. It translates to CASRPRQGSYEQYF.

The J gene is TRBJ2-1, the V gene TRBV6-1, with 9 bases identical to TRBD2. The germline CDR1 and CDR2 sequences are MNHNS and SASEGT. The V and J ends lost 6 bases and 9 bases, in that order; junction bases with no gene match: 9. The CDR3 contains 14 residues. CDR3 residues: CASRVLAGRSEQFF. The CDR3 nucleotides read TGTGCCAGCAGGGTACTAGCGGGCAGGAGTGAGCAGTTCTTC.

The CDR3 DNA is TGTGCCACGGGGAGGAGGGGGAACACTGAAGCTTTCTTT. This sequence encodes CATGRRGNTEAFF. The chain has TRBV15 and TRBJ1-1; possibly TRBD1 for D (5 bases). Germline values: CDR1 LNHNV, CDR2 YYDKDF (reference sequence). Trimming left V 9 bases short and J 1 base short, with 12 bases between. The CDR3 contains 13 residues.

The gene calls are TRBV4-2 and TRBJ1-6, with D uncertain. The CDR3 is made up of 14 amino acids. Per germline, CDR1 LGHNA and CDR2 YNFKEQ. V was trimmed by 0 bases and J by 16 bases, leaving 16 bases between them. This chain's CDR3 is CASSQDLGRQNLHF. The CDR3 DNA reads as TGTGCCAGCAGCCAAGATCTAGGACGGCAGAATCTCCACTTT.

In this sample, this clone turned up once. The V and J genes are TRBV18 and TRBJ2-7; 11 nucleotides align to TRBD2. The CDR3 has 16 residues. Germline V gives CDR1 KGHSH, CDR2 LQKENI. Trimming took 3 bases from V and 0 from J; bases not matched to a gene: 4. CDR3: CASSPLLAGDSYEQYF. Written as DNA, the CDR3 is TGTGCCAGCTCACCTCTACTAGCGGGAGACTCCTACGAGCAGTACTTC.

The V and J genes are TRBV5-1 and TRBJ1-1; D not certain. This CDR3 comprises 13 residues. The ends were cut back, 0 bases at V and 5 bases at J, with 8 bases in the middle. Per germline, CDR1 SGHRS and CDR2 YFSETQ. The CDR3 sequence is CASSLGGRTEAFF. As DNA, the CDR3 is TGCGCCAGCAGCTTGGGAGGGCGGACTGAAGCTTTCTTT.

This sequence joins TRBV9 and TRBJ2-5; the match to TRBD1 covers 8 bases. CDR3 length equals 15 residues. CDR1 is SGDLS and CDR2 is YYNGEE in the germline V gene. J gave up 0 bases and V 0 bases, and 1 base lay outside the gene matches. In nucleotides, the CDR3 is TGTGCCAGCAGCGTAGACAGGGGGTACCAAGAGACCCAGTACTTC. Amino acid sequence: CASSVDRGYQETQYF.

The chain employs TRBV6-6 and TRBJ1-5, with D possibly matching TRBD1 (5 bases). Germline V gene data show CDR1 as MNHNY and CDR2 as SVGAGI (reference sequence). The CDR3 totals 15 residues. Deletions cut 4 bases from V and 5 bases from J, with 15 bases between. The CDR3 nucleotides are TGTGCCAGCAGTTTGGGTCGGGGCGGGCATCAGCCCCAGCATTTT. This translates into CASSLGRGGHQPQHF.

The chain is built from TRBV5-1 and TRBJ2-3; 10 bases line up with TRBD2. This CDR3 is 17 amino acids long. Germline CDR1 and CDR2: SGHRS and YFSETQ. The trim removed 1 base at V and 2 bases at J, leaving 7 bases unmatched. CDR3 loop: CASSLLAGVPPTDTQYF. Here the CDR3 DNA reads TGCGCCAGCAGCTTGCTAGCGGGGGTCCCCCCCACAGATACGCAGTATTTT.

The DNA for the CDR3 is TGTGCCAGCAGCATACCGGGAGGTGGCGGGAGGGCCGAGCAGTACTTC. It encodes CASSIPGGGGRAEQYF. V usage is TRBV5-4 and J usage is TRBJ2-7, with 9 bases matching TRBD2. The V gene's germline CDR1 is SGHNT and CDR2 YYREEE (reference sequence). This CDR3 spans 16 amino acids. V trimming: 4 bases; J trimming: 6 bases; junction bases outside the gene matches: 14.

This chain uses TRBV5-1 with TRBJ2-1; a possible D gene is TRBD1 (5 bases). Germline values: CDR1 SGHRS, CDR2 YFSETQ. The CDR3 consists of 17 residues. Deletions cut 4 bases from V and 0 bases from J, with 17 bases between. This chain's CDR3 is CASSQPLQGSSYNEQFF. DNA for the CDR3: TGCGCCAGCAGCCAACCTCTGCAGGGTAGCTCCTACAATGAGCAGTTCTTC.

The chain carries TRBV1 and TRBJ1-5. TRBV1 is an annotated pseudogene. CDR3 length: 17 residues. DNA of the CDR3: TGCACCAGCAGCCAAGATAAGAGAGGGTGTAGAGGTCAGCCCCAGCATTTT. Translated: CTSSQDKRGCRGQPQHF.

This clone was observed a few times. V and J are TRBV7-9 and TRBJ2-7; the D gene is possibly TRBD2 (6 bases). V dropped 3 bases and J dropped 7 bases, with 13 bases sitting between them. The CDR3 has 13 amino acids. Germline values: CDR1 SEHNR, CDR2 FQNEAQ (reference sequence). CDR3 bases: TGTGCCAGCAGCTTGGGCCTGGAGGGGGAGCAGTACTTC. Translating it yields CASSLGLEGEQYF.

This clone was observed once. This chain joins TRBV30 and TRBJ2-7; D possibly corresponds to TRBD2 (6 bases). The CDR3 has 12 amino acids. Germline V gene sequence: CDR1 GTSNPN, CDR2 SVGIG (reference sequence). V was clipped by 5 bases and J by 5 bases, with 13 bases between them. CDR3: CAWDAGWDEQYF. The CDR3 region has the DNA TGTGCCTGGGATGCGGGGTGGGACGAGCAGTACTTC.

This sequence joins TRBV12-5 and TRBJ1-6, with D hard to call. This CDR3 region has 14 residues. Trimming left V 2 bases short and J 3 bases short, with 5 bases between. Germline assignment: CDR1 LGHNT and CDR2 FRNRAP. CDR3 DNA sequence: TGTGCTAGTGGTTTGTCGGGCTATAATTCACCCCTCCACTTT. The encoded protein is CASGLSGYNSPLHF.

This clone has a single count. The chain employs TRBV2 and TRBJ2-2; possible D gene TRBD1, 5 bases. Germline values: CDR1 SNHLY, CDR2 FYNNEI. V lost 6 bases, J lost 1 base, and 12 bases lay in between. This CDR3 is built from 15 residues. CDR3 loop: CASSPERGNTGELFF. As DNA, the CDR3 is TGTGCCAGCAGCCCCGAAAGGGGGAACACCGGGGAGCTGTTTTTT.

A single count supports this clone. This chain connects TRBV11-2 to TRBJ2-7, with D perhaps TRBD2 (6 bases). Looked up from germline, CDR1 is SGHAT and CDR2 is FQNNGV. Trimming left V 5 bases short and J 7 bases short, with 15 bases between. The CDR3 is made up of 13 amino acids. The CDR3 DNA sequence: TGTGCCAGCAGCACGAACGGGGGTGGGGAGCAGTACTTC. As protein: CASSTNGGGEQYF.

This CDR3 reads CASSSDSEETQYF. The DNA for the CDR3 is TGTGCCAGCAGCTCCGACAGCGAAGAGACCCAGTACTTC. This chain links TRBV6-1 with TRBJ2-5, with D perhaps TRBD1 (5 bases). Between the trimmed V and J ends, which lost 6 bases and 3 bases, there was a span of 11 bases. Germline CDR1 is MNHNS and CDR2 is SASEGT. This CDR3 is 13 amino acids long.

This sequence joins TRBV7-6 and TRBJ2-7; D tentatively reads TRBD1 or TRBD2 (5 bases each). The germline CDR1 and CDR2 sequences are SGHVS and FNYEAQ. The CDR3 consists of 15 residues. The V end was cut by 5 bases, the J end by 6 bases, with 20 bases between. This CDR3 is CASSQRDQGTGEQYF. The CDR3 bases are TGTGCCAGCAGCCAGAGGGATCAGGGCACGGGCGAGCAGTACTTC.

The rearrangement uses TRBV9 and TRBJ2-1, with D hard to call. With 0 bases removed from V and 7 bases from J, the gap between germline ends came to 8 bases. In germline, CDR1 is SGDLS, CDR2 YYNGEE. CDR3 length: 13 amino acids. CDR3 bases: TGTGCCAGCAGCGTAGGGTCAGAGAATGAGCAGTTCTTC. Translating gives CASSVGSENEQFF.

V usage is TRBV6-5 and J usage is TRBJ2-7, with TRBD2 as a possible D gene (6 bases). V lost 5 bases to trimming and J lost 5 bases, with 19 bases between them. The CDR3 loop spans 15 amino acids. Germline V gene sequence: CDR1 MNHEY, CDR2 SVGAGI. The CDR3 is CASSPSEGFPHEQYF. CDR3 in DNA: TGTGCCAGCAGTCCTAGCGAGGGTTTCCCCCACGAGCAGTACTTC.

This chain joins TRBV13 and TRBJ1-3; the D gene is possibly TRBD1 (5 bases). Germline CDR1 reads PRHDT; CDR2 reads FYEKMQ (reference sequence). The V and J ends lost 5 bases and 2 bases respectively, with 10 bases between them. This CDR3 region has 14 residues. This CDR3 is CASSERGAGNTIYF. The CDR3 DNA is TGTGCCAGCAGCGAAAGGGGAGCTGGAAACACCATATATTTT.

This CDR3 is CASSPGPGEDGDQPQHF. The DNA for the CDR3 is TGTGCCAGCAGCCCGGGCCCGGGTGAGGACGGGGATCAGCCCCAGCATTTT. The chain combines TRBV7-6 with TRBJ1-5; D remains unclear. Trimming removed 5 bases at V and 5 bases at J, with 22 bases between. Germline V lookup: CDR1 SGHVS, CDR2 FNYEAQ. The CDR3 loop spans 17 amino acids.

V gene TRBV7-3 combines with J gene TRBJ2-2; D gene ambiguous. Germline CDR1 SGHTA, CDR2 FQGTGA. V was cut by 1 base and J by 6 bases, with 6 bases left in between. The CDR3 sequence is 13 residues long. This CDR3 is CASSLIGPGELFF. CDR3 nucleotide sequence: TGTGCCAGCAGCTTAATAGGGCCCGGGGAGCTGTTTTTT.

This clone has a single count. The chain combines TRBV5-1 with TRBJ1-3; D perhaps matches TRBD1 (5 bases). CDR3 length equals 13 residues. CDR1 and CDR2 from the germline V gene are SGHRS and YFSETQ. Trimming removed 0 bases from V and 5 bases from J, with 6 bases in between. The CDR3 here is CASSLDRRNTIYF. CDR3 nucleotide sequence: TGCGCCAGCAGCTTGGACAGGAGAAACACCATATATTTT. The full variable domain, completed using reference TRBV5-1 and TRBJ1-3, is KAGVTQTPRYLIKTRGQQVTLSCSPISGHRSVSWYQQTPGQGLQFLFEYFSETQRNKGNFPGRFSGRQFSNSRSEMNVSTLELGDSALYLCASSLDRRNTIYFGEGSWLTVV.

The J gene is TRBJ2-2, the V gene TRBV19; 10 nucleotides line up with TRBD1. V lost 3 bases and J lost 5; bases outside the gene matches: 3. The CDR3 covers 15 residues. CDR1 and CDR2 from the germline V gene are LNHDA and SQIVND (reference sequence). For the CDR3, the DNA is TGTGCCAGTAGTATGGACAGGGGGGATACCGGGGAGCTGTTTTTT. As protein: CASSMDRGDTGELFF.

In this sample, this clone turned up once. This CDR3 reads CASSTYRAGNTEAFF. CDR3 DNA: TGCGCCAGCAGCACTTACAGGGCGGGGAACACTGAAGCTTTCTTT. V gene TRBV5-1 combines with J gene TRBJ1-1; the D gene is possibly TRBD1 (6 bases). Trimming pared 4 bases from V and 1 base from J, leaving 14 bases between. Germline CDR1 is SGHRS and CDR2 is YFSETQ. This CDR3 comprises 15 residues.

The chain has TRBV5-5 and TRBJ1-1, with D perhaps matching TRBD1 (6 bases). CDR1 is SGHKS, CDR2 YYEKEE, per germline (reference sequence). CDR3 length: 14 residues. Deletions cut 4 bases from V and 3 bases from J, with 13 bases between. The CDR3 loop is CASSPWTVYTEAFF. CDR3 DNA: TGTGCCAGCAGCCCTTGGACAGTATACACTGAAGCTTTCTTT.

The chain joins TRBV29-1 to TRBJ1-2, with unresolved D. The CDR3 sequence is 14 residues long. Germline-derived CDR1 and CDR2 are SQVTM and ANQGSEA. The germline V and J ends were trimmed by 4 bases and 2 bases, with 14 bases remaining between them. The CDR3 nucleotides are TGCAGCGTTGCTATCCGACGGTCGAACTATGGCTACACCTTC. It codes for CSVAIRRSNYGYTF.